This T cell receptor (beta chain) comes out of a study of blood T cell repertoires in COVID-19. For the study at large: There were acute and convalescent COVID-19 samples, and they came from the United States, Italy and Spain. PBMCs, B-cell-depleted T cells, or T cells were the source of the cDNA or gDNA that made up the material.

Authors' analysis steps: Reference gene primer amplification in the assay estimated nucleated cell counts. Data came from immunoSEQ multiplex PCR; TCRdb stores just in-frame clones and leaves some out. D and trimming were read from the DNA, whereas the V and J calls and clone size are those reported in that table. Of approximately 240,000 clones listed, roughly 80% are singletons. Germline lookup yields CDR1 WNHNN and CDR2 SYGVQD (reference sequence). The CDR3 loop spans 11 amino acids. Trimming pared 9 bases from V and 8 bases from J, leaving 13 bases between. The chain has TRBV10-1 and TRBJ1-2, with a possible D match to TRBD1 (5 bases). The sequence was obtained from a woman of 80 years or more with active or convalescent COVID-19. Sequenced: peripheral blood. CDR3 sequence (DNA): TGCGCCAGGGCGAGGGGAGGGGGCTACACCTTC. Amino acids: CARARGGGYTF.